The sequence of this T cell receptor beta chain was determined in a study of blood T cells in healthy people across ages. Points from the study as a whole: The recorded TCR beta diversity per million T cells decreased in a roughly linear manner with age. Comparison with aged donors showed that long-lived donors had more naive CD4+ cells and higher diversity.

The CDR3 contains 14 residues. Germline V CDR1 and CDR2: SGHAT, FQNNGV. Trimming removed 5 bases from V and 0 bases from J, with 9 bases in between. The donors, aged roughly 6 to 95, were healthy Caucasians from Russia. For the second PCR, which ran for roughly 7 to 11 cycles, a sample-barcoded 5' primer and a J-beta primer mix were used. Every single cDNA molecule received a tag from a template-switch adaptor with 12 random nucleotides. TCRdb fed the 5' RACE reads into MiXCR, producing one record per CDR3 protein. The sample carries 1.5 million to 2 million distinct CDR3 sequences, around half recorded once. Note on this clonotype: Antigen: not known.

The chain carries TRBV11-2 and TRBJ2-3; the D is unclear. Sequenced input: blood. This TCR was sampled from a woman aged 40 to 50 in good health. The CDR3 here is CASSTEISTDTQYF. Written as DNA, the CDR3 is TGTGCCAGCAGCACAGAAATAAGCACAGATACGCAGTATTTT.